This T cell receptor beta chain was sequenced in a study of blood T cell repertoires in COVID-19. Turning to the study itself: From the United States, Italy and Spain came samples of acute and convalescent COVID-19. PBMCs, B-cell-depleted T cells, or T cells provided the cDNA or gDNA that made up the material.

CDR1 LNHNV and CDR2 YYDKDF come from the germline V gene (reference sequence). The V and J ends lost 6 bases and 10 bases, in that order; junction bases with no gene match: 6. This CDR3 spans 12 amino acids. As handled by the study authors: The authors estimated nucleated cell counts from reference gene primer amplification. Assay: immunoSEQ multiplex PCR; the TCRdb copy retains only in-frame clones and omits some. The DNA was the basis for D and trimming; V, J and clone size are from that table. The sample has approximately 160,000 clones; almost 85% are singletons. The gene calls are TRBV15 and TRBJ2-1, with 7 bases lining up with TRBD2. This receptor was taken from a man between 18 and 29 years old with active or convalescent COVID-19. Sample: peripheral blood. The CDR3 loop is CATRNPGLEQFF. For the CDR3, the DNA is TGTGCCACCAGGAATCCGGGACTAGAGCAGTTCTTC.